This TCR beta chain was recovered during a study of OX40 agonist ivuxolimab in advanced cancers. CDR1 SGHDN and CDR2 FVKESK come from the germline V gene. The CDR3 covers 14 residues. V was trimmed by 0 bases and J by 5 bases, leaving 10 bases between them. Profiled with immunoSEQ multiplex PCR; TCRdb holds only in-frame clones, not every one. The sample contains roughly 60,000 clones, 80% to 90% of which appear only once. This receptor was taken from an adult with an advanced solid tumor such as melanoma, head and neck, liver or kidney cancer. The input for sequencing was CD4+ or CD8+ T cells sorted from blood, taken in a trial of the OX40 agonist ivuxolimab. The chain couples TRBV14 to TRBJ2-5, with a weak D call TRBD2 (6 bases). The CDR3 DNA sequence: TGTGCCAGCAGCCAAGAACGGGGGACGGAGACCCAGTACTTC. Amino acids: CASSQERGTETQYF.